This passage covers 20 T cell receptor beta chains from one sample sequenced in a study of T-cell reconstitution after alpha-beta-depleted transplantation in children. Molecular barcoding with unique molecular identifiers was used for the TCRbeta library. Each CDR3 protein gets one entry after TCRdb re-called the PCR reads with MiXCR. The table includes fewer than 85,000 distinct CDR3 sequences, 14% detected once. This sample comprised PBMCs, mostly from graft donor cells, obtained 180 days after TCRalphabeta/CD19-depleted stem cell transplant. The receptor set was obtained from a male patient between 2 and 9 years old who had a stem cell transplant for acute lymphoblastic leukemia, so the T cells may come from the graft donor.

A few counts support this clonotype. The V and J genes are TRBV10-3 and TRBJ2-1; TRBD1 or TRBD2 may be the D gene (5 bases each). The germline gives CDR1 ENHRY, CDR2 SYGVKD. V lost 3 bases, J lost 10 bases, and 16 bases lay in between. The CDR3 sequence is 14 residues long. The CDR3 loop is CAISESLLRGEQFF. CDR3 nucleotide sequence: TGTGCCATCAGTGAAAGCCTCCTGAGGGGAGAGCAGTTCTTC.

This clonotype has only a few counts. The chain uses TRBV9 and TRBJ1-5; no reliable D call. Trimming removed 0 bases from V and 6 bases from J, with 7 bases in between. Germline CDR1 reads SGDLS; CDR2 reads YYNGEE. This CDR3 has 13 residues. This CDR3 is CASSVAGTQPQHF. The CDR3 DNA reads as TGTGCCAGCAGCGTAGCCGGCACTCAGCCCCAGCATTTT.

V and J are TRBV9 and TRBJ2-5, with 12 bases that match TRBD1. The CDR3 is 17 residues long. Unmatched junction bases numbered 9, after V lost 0 bases and J lost 6 bases. CDR1 is SGDLS, CDR2 YYNGEE, per germline. The CDR3 is CASSVGGGTGGRKTQYF. For the CDR3, the DNA is TGTGCCAGCAGCGTAGGTGGGGGGACAGGGGGCAGGAAGACCCAGTACTTC.

The chain combines TRBV5-6 with TRBJ1-1, with D possibly TRBD1 on 5 matching bases. The length of the CDR3 is 18 residues. V was clipped by 0 bases and J by 0 bases, with 18 bases between them. Germline CDR1 is SGHDT and CDR2 is YYEEEE. The CDR3 is CASSLGDGLRGMNTEAFF. Here the CDR3 DNA reads TGTGCCAGCAGCTTGGGGGACGGGCTCCGAGGCATGAACACTGAAGCTTTCTTT.

This clonotype was observed many times. The chain uses TRBV10-3 and TRBJ2-7; D may correspond to TRBD1 or TRBD2 (5 bases each). The ends were cut back, 0 bases at V and 0 bases at J, with 18 bases in the middle. Per the germline V gene, CDR1 is ENHRY and CDR2 is SYGVKD. The CDR3 sequence is 18 residues long. The CDR3 reads CAISESRGTFSSSYEQYF. CDR3 nucleotides: TGTGCCATCAGTGAGTCGAGGGGCACCTTCTCGAGCTCCTACGAGCAGTACTTC.

This rearrangement joins TRBV7-2 to TRBJ2-7; 9 nucleotides align to TRBD2. Germline loops: CDR1 SGHTA, CDR2 FQGNSA. V trimming: 7 bases; J trimming: 6 bases; junction bases outside the gene matches: 13. The CDR3 runs 15 residues. CDR3 amino acids: CASTLSGRPIPEQYF. For the CDR3, the DNA is TGTGCCAGCACCCTCAGCGGGAGGCCAATTCCCGAGCAGTACTTC.

This clonotype was seen a single time. This CDR3 is CASSLDRTGGYEQYF. CDR3 DNA: TGTGCCAGCAGCTTAGACCGCACAGGGGGCTACGAGCAGTACTTC. The chain couples TRBV11-2 to TRBJ2-7; 8 bases fit TRBD1. There are 15 residues in the CDR3. The germline V gene has CDR1 SGHAT and CDR2 FQNNGV. Trimming removed 0 bases from V and 3 bases from J; junction bases left unmatched: 4.

J is TRBJ2-3 and V is TRBV20-1; 8 bases agree with TRBD2. CDR3 length equals 11 residues. Germline lookup yields CDR1 DFQATT and CDR2 SNEGSKA (reference sequence). With 7 bases clipped from V and 4 bases from J, the junction kept 1 base outside the gene matches. CDR3 protein: CSGREADTQYF. As DNA, the CDR3 is TGCAGTGGGCGGGAGGCAGATACGCAGTATTTT.

The chain employs TRBV5-4 and TRBJ2-6, with D unresolved. The CDR3 length is 17 residues. Germline values: CDR1 SGHNT, CDR2 YYREEE (reference sequence). Deletions cut 1 base from V and 1 base from J, with 12 bases between. For the CDR3, the DNA is TGTGCCAGCAGCTTGAGTCAACTGAGATCTGGGGCCAACGTCCTGACTTTC. It specifies CASSLSQLRSGANVLTF.

This clonotype appeared many times. The chain combines TRBV11-2 with TRBJ1-1; the D gene is possibly TRBD1 (6 bases). V gave up 5 bases and J gave up 7 bases, with 14 bases separating them. The germline V gene encodes CDR1 SGHAT and CDR2 FQNNGV. CDR3 length: 13 residues. CDR3 sequence reads: CASSLSDSSEAFF. CDR3 coding DNA: TGTGCCAGCAGCCTATCGGACAGCAGTGAAGCTTTCTTT.

This chain uses TRBV5-4 with TRBJ2-5; no definite D call. The V end lost 5 bases, the J end lost 0 bases, and 11 bases lay between the germline ends. This CDR3 comprises 14 residues. Germline lookup yields CDR1 SGHNT and CDR2 YYREEE (reference sequence). CDR3 region: CASSPGPYQETQYF. Written as DNA, the CDR3 is TGTGCCAGCAGTCCGGGCCCGTACCAAGAGACCCAGTACTTC.

The gene calls are TRBV5-5 and TRBJ1-2; D is ambiguous. Germline assignment: CDR1 SGHKS and CDR2 YYEKEE (reference sequence). V lost 0 bases to trimming and J lost 8 bases, with 17 bases between them. The CDR3 covers 15 residues. CDR3 region: CASSLESRSYGGYTF. The CDR3 DNA reads TGTGCCAGCAGCTTGGAATCTCGCAGCTATGGAGGCTACACCTTC.

The rearrangement uses TRBV6-2 or TRBV6-3 and TRBJ2-1; TRBD1 is a possible D gene (6 bases). Germline V gene lookup returns CDR1 MNHEY and CDR2 SVGEGT. V lost 8 bases and J lost 1, with 12 bases in between. The CDR3 has 14 amino acids. The CDR3: CASARDNSYNEQFF. CDR3 bases: TGTGCCAGCGCAAGGGACAATTCCTACAATGAGCAGTTCTTC.

CDR3 DNA sequence: TGTGCCAGCAGTCCGACGGGATTCCCTCCCCAGCCCCAGCATTTT. It codes for CASSPTGFPPQPQHF. V gene TRBV28 combines with J gene TRBJ1-5, with no clear D. Germline values: CDR1 MDHEN, CDR2 SYDVKM. This CDR3 region has 15 residues. The germline V and J ends were trimmed by 5 bases and 7 bases, with 18 bases remaining between them.

This clonotype has a handful of counts. The chain recombines TRBV7-9 with TRBJ1-6; 8 nucleotides agree with TRBD1. Per germline, CDR1 SEHNR and CDR2 FQNEAQ (reference sequence). V lost 7 bases, J lost 7 bases, and 9 bases stayed unmatched. The CDR3 sequence is 15 residues long. The CDR3 nucleotides read TGTGCCAGCAACCGGACAGGGTTTCGGAATTCACCCCTCCACTTT. Its translation is CASNRTGFRNSPLHF.

This chain joins TRBV28 and TRBJ1-5, with D possibly TRBD1 on 5 matching bases. V lost 9 bases and J 9 bases, leaving 6 bases between the germline ends. Germline-derived CDR1 and CDR2 are MDHEN and SYDVKM. This CDR3 has 9 residues. In nucleotides, the CDR3 is TGTGCCAGTGGGGCGCCCCAGCATTTT. Translated, it gives CASGAPQHF.

The chain couples TRBV11-2 to TRBJ2-1; 12 bases align to TRBD2. Germline V gene data show CDR1 as SGHAT and CDR2 as FQNNGV. The CDR3 runs 18 residues. After removal of 5 bases from V and 0 bases from J, the junction contained 8 bases not matched to a gene. This chain's CDR3 is CASSPRGLAGYSYNEQFF. The CDR3 DNA sequence: TGTGCCAGCAGCCCTAGGGGACTAGCGGGCTACTCCTACAATGAGCAGTTCTTC. The full variable domain, rest sourced from reference TRBV11-2 and TRBJ2-1, is EAGVAQSPRYKIIEKRQSVAFWCNPISGHATLYWYQQILGQGPKLLIQFQNNGVVDDSQLPKDRFSAERLKGVDSTLKIQPAKLEDSAVYLCASSPRGLAGYSYNEQFFGPGTRLTVL.

This clonotype was picked up a small number of times. The V call is TRBV20-1, the J call TRBJ1-2; perhaps TRBD1 as D (5 bases). The V gene's germline CDR1 is DFQATT and CDR2 SNEGSKA (reference sequence). V lost 5 bases to trimming and J lost 1 base, with 11 bases between them. CDR3 size: 13 residues. The CDR3 reads CSAGDGFNYGYTF. The CDR3 bases are TGCAGTGCTGGGGACGGTTTTAACTATGGCTACACCTTC.

The V and J genes are TRBV4-2 and TRBJ2-7; no firm D call. CDR1 and CDR2 (germline): LGHNA, YNFKEQ. This CDR3 has 16 amino acids. The V and J ends lost 1 base and 0 bases respectively, with 13 bases between them. DNA of the CDR3: TGTGCCAGCAGCCAAGGGCCCATCAGAAACTCCTACGAGCAGTACTTC. Translated, it gives CASSQGPIRNSYEQYF.

Only a few counts were recorded for this clonotype. The rearrangement joins TRBV12-3 or TRBV12-4 to TRBJ2-2; TRBD2 aligns across 8 bases. Trimming at V came to 3 bases and at J to 0 bases, leaving 0 bases not matched to a gene. The CDR3 is 15 residues long. This CDR3 is CASSLGLANTGELFF. The CDR3 DNA follows: TGTGCCAGCAGTTTGGGACTAGCGAACACCGGGGAGCTGTTTTTT.